The next 6 T cell receptor beta chains were all read from a single sample in a study of T cell clonality in common variable immunodeficiency. Profiling relied on immunoSEQ multiplex PCR, and the TCRdb table lists in-frame clones only, not all of them. The sample presents roughly 30,000 clones, none singletons. The source material was peripheral blood mononuclear cells. The receptor source for this set is a person aged 18 to 70 in good health.

This clone was counted at least ten times. The read gets to within 3 residues of the CDR3 end, and the germline J gene fills in the rest. J is TRBJ1-1 and V is TRBV10-3; 7 bases align to TRBD1. The germline CDR1 and CDR2 sequences are ENHRY and SYGVKD. The CDR3 loop spans 14 amino acids. With 4 bases clipped from V and 5 bases from J, the junction kept 7 bases outside the gene matches. The CDR3 bases that were read are TGTGCCATCAGTGGAGACAGGGTGGAAACTGAA. Translated, it gives CAISGDRVETE. The whole CDR3 is CAISGDRVETEAFF.

This clone was counted only a few times. The DNA ends 3 residues before the CDR3 does, and the rest of the CDR3 is filled in from the germline J gene. V gene TRBV5-1 combines with J gene TRBJ2-7, with 10 bases that match TRBD1. Germline V gene data show CDR1 as SGHRS and CDR2 as YFSETQ. Trimming took 2 bases from V and 4 from J; bases not matched to a gene: 15. The length of the CDR3 is 18 residues. CDR3 DNA, as far as it was read: TGCGCCAGCAGCTTTCCGCCTTACCTGACAGGGGGCGATTACGAG. Its translation is CASSFPPYLTGGDYE. The full CDR3 protein is CASSFPPYLTGGDYEQYF.

This clone was seen ten or more times. The CDR3 goes on 3 residues after the read ends, and that part is filled in from the germline J gene. The chain combines TRBV6-2 or TRBV6-3 with TRBJ1-2, with D unresolved. This CDR3 region has 14 residues. Germline V CDR1 and CDR2: MNHEY, SVGEGT. The germline V and J ends were trimmed by 6 bases and 2 bases, with 13 bases remaining between them. CDR3 bases read: TGTGCCAGCAGACCCACCGGGGTGAACTATGGC. This codes for CASRPTGVNYG. The whole CDR3 protein reads CASRPTGVNYGYTF.

Many counts were recorded for this clone. The read gets to within 3 residues of the CDR3 end, and the germline J gene fills in the rest. The rearrangement joins TRBV5-1 to TRBJ2-2, with 13 bases matching TRBD2. The V gene's germline CDR1 is SGHRS and CDR2 YFSETQ. Losses at the gene ends were 5 bases for V and 3 bases for J; bases not matched to a gene: 1. The CDR3 sequence is 15 residues long. The CDR3 region is CASRLAGGDTGELFF. The part of the CDR3 DNA that was read is TGCGCCAGCAGACTAGCGGGAGGGGACACCGGGGAG.

Points on this clone: Read sequence stops 3 residues before the CDR3 end, and the germline J gene provides the missing end. This rearrangement joins TRBV11-3 to TRBJ2-3, with D maybe TRBD2 (5 bases). There are 15 residues in the CDR3. CDR1 and CDR2 (germline): SGHNT, YENEEA. Between the trimmed V and J ends, which lost 0 bases and 4 bases, there was a span of 11 bases. The CDR3 region is CASSLEAASADTQYF. Partial CDR3 DNA: TGTGCCAGCAGCTTAGAAGCGGCATCGGCAGATACG.

For this clone: Read sequence stops 3 residues before the CDR3 end, and the germline J gene provides the missing end. The chain combines TRBV6-1 with TRBJ1-6, with D tentatively TRBD1 (6 bases). The ends were cut back, 2 bases at V and 5 bases at J, with 10 bases in the middle. CDR3 length: 15 amino acids. Looked up from germline, CDR1 is MNHNS and CDR2 is SASEGT. The CDR3 bases that were read are TGTGCCAGCAGTGAACAAGGGGGTGATAATTCACCC. It codes for CASSEQGGDNSP. The complete CDR3 reads CASSEQGGDNSPLHF.